A single sample is the source of the 9 T cell receptor beta chains below, sequenced in a study of naive CD8 T cells in extremely preterm neonates. Measured with immunoSEQ multiplex PCR; TCRdb has only the in-frame clones, and not every one. The table includes about 8,000 clones, about 98% detected once. Elective cesarean births at roughly 37-43 weeks, without labor or membrane rupture, supplied the cord blood. Sample: naive CD8+ T cells from cord blood. Every receptor here comes from a newborn in good health.

The chain uses TRBV11-3 and TRBJ2-2, with D possibly being TRBD1 (5 bases). The germline V gene has CDR1 SGHNT and CDR2 YENEEA. This CDR3 is built from 14 residues. Trimming took 4 bases from V and 3 from J, leaving 9 bases between them. CDR3 bases: TGTGCCAGCAGCTCGTTGGGGCACACCGGGGAGCTGTTTTTT. Protein: CASSSLGHTGELFF.

The genes are TRBV18 and TRBJ2-5; TRBD1 matches at 9 bases. Trimming at V came to 6 bases and at J to 5 bases, leaving 4 bases not matched to a gene. CDR3 size: 13 residues. CDR1 is KGHSH, CDR2 LQKENI, per germline. In nucleotides, the CDR3 is TGTGCCAGCTCGCCTACAGGGGGCGAGACCCAGTACTTC. Protein product: CASSPTGGETQYF.

The chain employs TRBV29-1 and TRBJ2-7, with TRBD1 matching 8 bases. CDR1 is SQVTM, CDR2 ANQGSEA, per germline. V shed 7 bases, J shed 4 bases, and the junction held 6 bases outside the gene matches. The CDR3 loop spans 12 amino acids. The CDR3 DNA follows: TGCAGCGGAGGGAACAGGGGGTACGAGCAGTACTTC. Amino acids: CSGGNRGYEQYF.

The chain links TRBV5-6 to TRBJ2-5; D is undetermined. The DNA end lines up better with TRBJ2-7; the J call may be wrong. The CDR3 extends over 14 amino acids. Germline V gene sequence: CDR1 SGHDT, CDR2 YYEEEE. The CDR3 DNA is TGTGCCAGCAGCCTGACCTTCGGAAACTACGAGCAGTACTTC. Its protein product is CASSLTFGNYEQYF.

J is TRBJ2-7 and V is TRBV23-1, with D perhaps TRBD2 (5 bases). The J call could be wrong; TRBJ2-1 is a better fit for the DNA end. TRBV23-1 is flagged as an ORF with uncertain function. The CDR3 loop spans 13 amino acids. CDR3 residues: CASSPPGSHEQFF. As DNA, the CDR3 is TGCGCCAGCAGTCCCCCTGGGAGCCATGAGCAGTTCTTC.

The chain joins TRBV6-5 to TRBJ1-1; D remains unclear. Between the trimmed V and J ends, which lost 6 bases and 5 bases, there was a span of 10 bases. The CDR3 is 12 amino acids. Germline V gene lookup returns CDR1 MNHEY and CDR2 SVGAGI. The CDR3 DNA is TGTGCCAGCAGCCCTGGAGGGACTGAAGCTTTCTTT. Its protein is CASSPGGTEAFF.

The chain carries TRBV6-1 and TRBJ1-1; D gene uncertain. V was pared by 0 bases and J by 0 bases, with 8 bases between. Germline loops: CDR1 MNHNS, CDR2 SASEGT. The CDR3 totals 15 residues. As DNA, the CDR3 is TGTGCCAGCAGTGAAGCGCACAGCCTGAACACTGAAGCTTTCTTT. It yields the protein CASSEAHSLNTEAFF.

V is TRBV4-1 and J is TRBJ1-2; D is possibly TRBD1 (6 bases). Trimming cost V 3 bases and J 4 bases, with 6 bases left between them. CDR3 length equals 12 residues. The V gene's germline CDR1 is MGHRA and CDR2 YSYEKL. DNA of the CDR3: TGCGCCAGCAGCCACAGGGGCTATGGCTACACCTTC. Translated: CASSHRGYGYTF.

This chain connects TRBV9 to TRBJ1-2, with D maybe TRBD1 (5 bases). Germline CDR1 SGDLS, CDR2 YYNGEE. V lost 2 bases, J lost 1 base, and 12 bases lay in between. The CDR3 covers 15 residues. DNA of the CDR3: TGTGCCAGCAGCGTCGGGGGAGGGAGTAACTATGGCTACACCTTC. It codes for CASSVGGGSNYGYTF.